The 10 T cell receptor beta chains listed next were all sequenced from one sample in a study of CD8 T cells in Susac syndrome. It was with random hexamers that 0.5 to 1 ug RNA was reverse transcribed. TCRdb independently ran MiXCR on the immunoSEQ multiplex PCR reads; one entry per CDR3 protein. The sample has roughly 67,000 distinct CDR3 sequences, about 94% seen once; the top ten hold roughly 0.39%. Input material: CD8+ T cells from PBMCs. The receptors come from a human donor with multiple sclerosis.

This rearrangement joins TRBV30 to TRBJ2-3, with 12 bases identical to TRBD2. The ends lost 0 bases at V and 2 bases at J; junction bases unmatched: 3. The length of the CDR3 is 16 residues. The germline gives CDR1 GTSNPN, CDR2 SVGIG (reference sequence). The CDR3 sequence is CAWSVLAGGTTDTQYF. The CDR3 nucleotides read TGTGCCTGGAGTGTACTAGCGGGGGGTACCACAGATACGCAGTATTTT.

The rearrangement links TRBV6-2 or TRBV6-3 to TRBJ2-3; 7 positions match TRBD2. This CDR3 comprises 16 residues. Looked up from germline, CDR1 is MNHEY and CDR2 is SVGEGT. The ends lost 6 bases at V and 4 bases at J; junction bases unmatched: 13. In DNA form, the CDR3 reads TGTGCCAGCAGCCCATTCGGGGGGATACCCCCAGATACGCAGTATTTT. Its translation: CASSPFGGIPPDTQYF.

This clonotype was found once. The CDR3 DNA reads TGCGCCAGCAGCTTCGCAGGGGGCACCAATCAGCCCCAGCATTTT. Its translation: CASSFAGGTNQPQHF. This chain connects TRBV5-1 to TRBJ1-5; 8 bases fit TRBD1. V shed 2 bases, J shed 3 bases, and the junction held 4 bases outside the gene matches. CDR1 is SGHRS, CDR2 YFSETQ, per germline. The CDR3 is made up of 15 amino acids.

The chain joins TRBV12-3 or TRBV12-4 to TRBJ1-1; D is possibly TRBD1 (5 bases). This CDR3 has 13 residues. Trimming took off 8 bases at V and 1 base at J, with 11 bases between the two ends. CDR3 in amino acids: CASRGPANTEAFF. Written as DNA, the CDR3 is TGTGCCAGCCGGGGACCAGCGAACACTGAAGCTTTCTTT.

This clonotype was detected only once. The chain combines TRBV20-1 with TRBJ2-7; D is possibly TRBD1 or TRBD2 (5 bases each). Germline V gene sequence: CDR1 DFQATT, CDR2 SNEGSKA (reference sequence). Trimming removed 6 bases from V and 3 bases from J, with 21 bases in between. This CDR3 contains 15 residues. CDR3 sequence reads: CSAAIRDQESYEQYF. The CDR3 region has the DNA TGCAGTGCGGCTATCCGGGACCAAGAGAGCTACGAGCAGTACTTC.

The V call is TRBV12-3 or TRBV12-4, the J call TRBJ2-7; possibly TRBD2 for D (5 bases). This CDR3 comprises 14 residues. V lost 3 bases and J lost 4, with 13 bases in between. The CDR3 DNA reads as TGTGCCAGCAGTTTTTCGGCTAGGGAGTACGAGCAGTACTTC. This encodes CASSFSAREYEQYF.

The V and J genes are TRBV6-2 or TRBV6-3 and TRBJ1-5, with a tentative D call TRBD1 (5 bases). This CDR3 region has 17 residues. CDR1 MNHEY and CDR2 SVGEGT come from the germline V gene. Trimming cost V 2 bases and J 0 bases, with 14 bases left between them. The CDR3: CASSYRTGIYSNQPQHF. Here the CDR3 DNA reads TGTGCCAGCAGTTACCGCACAGGAATTTATAGCAATCAGCCCCAGCATTTT.

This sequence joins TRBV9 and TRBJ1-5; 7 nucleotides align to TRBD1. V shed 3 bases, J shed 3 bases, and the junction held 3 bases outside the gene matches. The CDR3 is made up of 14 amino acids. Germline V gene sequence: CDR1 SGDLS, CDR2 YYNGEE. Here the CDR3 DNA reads TGTGCCAGCAGCGAAACAGGGGTCAATCAGCCCCAGCATTTT. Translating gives CASSETGVNQPQHF.

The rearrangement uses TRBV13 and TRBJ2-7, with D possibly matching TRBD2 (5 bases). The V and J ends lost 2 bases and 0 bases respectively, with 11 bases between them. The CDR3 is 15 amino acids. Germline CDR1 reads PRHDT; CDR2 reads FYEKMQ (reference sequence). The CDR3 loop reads CASSLRTLGSYEQYF. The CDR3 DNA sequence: TGTGCCAGCAGCTTACGGACTCTGGGCTCCTACGAGCAGTACTTC.

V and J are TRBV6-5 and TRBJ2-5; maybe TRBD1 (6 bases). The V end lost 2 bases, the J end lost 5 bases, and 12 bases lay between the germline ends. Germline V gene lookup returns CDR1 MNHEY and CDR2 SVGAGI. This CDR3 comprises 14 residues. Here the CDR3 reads CASSYQRGWETQYF. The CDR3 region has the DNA TGTGCCAGCAGTTACCAGAGGGGGTGGGAGACCCAGTACTTC.